The source of this T cell receptor (beta chain) is a study of T cells of healthy individuals. Germline CDR1 SGHKS, CDR2 YYEKEE (reference sequence). The CDR3 is 16 residues long. Trimming cost V 0 bases and J 6 bases; bases outside gene matches: 6. TCRdb fed the 5' RACE reads into MiXCR, producing one record per CDR3 protein. The sample shows 40,000 to 65,000 distinct CDR3 sequences, roughly 15% of them seen only once. The sequence derives from a human donor in good health. The chain has TRBV5-5 and TRBJ2-1, with 10 bases that match TRBD2. CDR3 in amino acids: CASSLGWSSGGNEQFF. The CDR3 DNA follows: TGTGCCAGCAGCTTGGGTTGGTCTAGCGGGGGCAATGAGCAGTTCTTC.